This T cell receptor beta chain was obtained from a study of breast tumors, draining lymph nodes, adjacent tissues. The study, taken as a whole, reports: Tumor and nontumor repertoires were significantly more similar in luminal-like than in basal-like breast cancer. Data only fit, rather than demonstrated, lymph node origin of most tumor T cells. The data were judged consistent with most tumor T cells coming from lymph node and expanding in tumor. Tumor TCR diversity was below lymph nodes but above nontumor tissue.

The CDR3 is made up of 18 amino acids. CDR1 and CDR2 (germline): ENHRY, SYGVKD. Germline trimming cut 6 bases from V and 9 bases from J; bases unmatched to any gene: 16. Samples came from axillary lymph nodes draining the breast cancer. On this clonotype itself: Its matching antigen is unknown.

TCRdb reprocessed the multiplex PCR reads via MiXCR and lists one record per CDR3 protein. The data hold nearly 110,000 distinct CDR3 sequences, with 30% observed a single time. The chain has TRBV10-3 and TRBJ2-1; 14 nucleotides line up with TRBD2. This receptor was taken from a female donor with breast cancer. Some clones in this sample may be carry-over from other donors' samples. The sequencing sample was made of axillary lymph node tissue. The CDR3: CAIRMGTSGSGTSREQFF. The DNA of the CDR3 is TGTGCCATCAGAATGGGGACTAGCGGGAGTGGAACGTCACGTGAGCAGTTCTTC.